This T cell receptor beta chain was documented in a study of blood T cell repertoires in COVID-19. Germline CDR1 SGHAT, CDR2 FQDESV (reference sequence). This CDR3 has 16 residues. J lost 3 bases, V lost 5 bases, and 6 bases had no gene match. The method was immunoSEQ multiplex PCR; TCRdb's version includes in-frame clones alone and lacks a portion of them. The sample yields about 110,000 clones, 70% to 90% seen once. Sequenced sample: peripheral blood. This TCR derives from a human donor in a cohort sampled during active COVID-19. The chain links TRBV11-1 to TRBJ2-1; the match to TRBD2 covers 11 bases. The CDR3 loop reads CASSQGTSGYYNEQFF. DNA of the CDR3: TGTGCCAGCAGCCAAGGGACTAGCGGTTACTACAATGAGCAGTTCTTC.